The T cell receptor (beta chain) under discussion was sequenced for a study of monozygotic twins with inflammatory bowel disease. Findings and caveats of the study: Twin pairs that were concordant did not differ from discordant pairs in repertoire similarity, possibly from limited power.

This CDR3 region has 16 residues. Germline assignment: CDR1 SGHTA and CDR2 FQGTGA. Each CDR3 protein gets one entry in TCRdb, which reprocessed the 5' RACE reads and gives no DNA. Recorded here are around 99,000 distinct CDR3 sequences; the top ten clones represent around an eighth. Points on this clonotype: The antigen is unknown.

The receptor was derived from a human donor with ulcerative colitis or Crohn's disease, or a healthy co-twin of an affected twin (not recorded which). Sequencing was performed on blood. The rearrangement joins TRBV7-3 to TRBJ2-1; the D call of TRBD1 rests on TCRdb alone, since no DNA is present to check it. CDR3 residues: CASSLYPSRVSGEQFF.